This T cell receptor beta chain was identified during a study of somatic mutations in cytotoxic T cells in rheumatoid arthritis. Across the study: Purity of nearly 100% was reached when some V beta antibody-stained T-cell populations were flow-sorted, including V beta1+ cells sequenced for TCRB. Study-level points and caveats: The largest CD8+ clone made up over 20% of CD8+ cells in 8 of 65 patients.

The CDR3 runs to 15 residues. The V and J ends lost 4 bases and 7 bases, in that order; junction bases with no gene match: 8. In germline, CDR1 is MNHEY, CDR2 SVGAGI. A remark on this clone: What it binds is not known.

Method: immunoSEQ multiplex PCR; TCRdb's copy keeps in-frame clones and lacks some. The sample has roughly 16,000 clones, 82% seen once; the top ten hold 15% to 20%. The origin of this receptor is a woman in her forties or fifties with rheumatoid arthritis. J is TRBJ1-4 and V is TRBV6-5; 8 bases agree with TRBD1. Material: CD8+ T cells sorted from blood. This chain's CDR3 is CASSFSGGVGEKLFF. The CDR3 DNA follows: TGTGCCAGCAGTTTCTCAGGGGGCGTGGGTGAAAAACTGTTTTTT.